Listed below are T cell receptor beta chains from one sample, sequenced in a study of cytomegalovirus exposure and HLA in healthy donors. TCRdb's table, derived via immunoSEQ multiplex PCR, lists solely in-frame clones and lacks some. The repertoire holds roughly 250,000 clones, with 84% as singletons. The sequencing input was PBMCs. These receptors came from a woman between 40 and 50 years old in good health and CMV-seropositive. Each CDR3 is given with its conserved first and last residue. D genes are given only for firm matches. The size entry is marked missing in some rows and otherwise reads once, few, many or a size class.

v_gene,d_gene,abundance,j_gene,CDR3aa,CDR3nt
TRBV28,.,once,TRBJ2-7,CASGLGGSYEQYF,TGTGCCAGCGGACTTGGGGGCTCGTACGAGCAGTACTTC
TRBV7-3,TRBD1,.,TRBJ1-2,CASSYKQGANYGYTF,TGTGCCAGCAGCTATAAACAGGGGGCAAATTATGGCTACACCTTC
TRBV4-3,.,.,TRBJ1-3,CASSQERGSGNTIYF,TGCGCCAGCAGCCAAGAGCGGGGCTCTGGAAACACCATATATTTT
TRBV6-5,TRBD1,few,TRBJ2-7,CASSYSLQGASEQYF,TGTGCCAGCAGTTACTCTTTACAGGGGGCGTCCGAGCAGTACTTC
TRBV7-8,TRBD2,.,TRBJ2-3,CASSLVGLASPGPTDTQYF,TGTGCCAGCAGCTTAGTGGGACTAGCTTCCCCAGGTCCCACAGATACGCAGTATTTT
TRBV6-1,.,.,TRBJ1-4,CASSPRGFYEKLFF,TGTGCCAGCAGTCCTAGGGGGTTCTATGAAAAACTGTTTTTT
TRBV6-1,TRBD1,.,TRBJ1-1,CASSVDRDTEAFF,TGTGCCAGCAGTGTCGACAGGGACACTGAAGCTTTCTTT
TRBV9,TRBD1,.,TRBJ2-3,CASSRGTGLTDTQYF,TGTGCCAGCAGCAGGGGGACAGGGCTCACAGATACGCAGTATTTT
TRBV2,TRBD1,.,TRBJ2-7,CASSGTGREQYF,TGTGCCAGCAGCGGGACAGGTAGGGAGCAGTACTTC
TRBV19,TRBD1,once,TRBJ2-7,CASSMGTGPDEQYF,TGTGCCAGTAGTATGGGGACAGGGCCCGACGAGCAGTACTTC
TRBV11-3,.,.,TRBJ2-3,CASSFTPGGRTDTQYF,TGTGCCAGCAGCTTTACCCCCGGGGGAAGGACAGATACGCAGTATTTT
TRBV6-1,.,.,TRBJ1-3,CASSEQGGTIYYF,TGTGCCAGCAGTGAGCAGGGAGGCACCATATATTATTTT
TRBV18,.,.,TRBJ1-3,CASSQQDSGNTIYF,TGTGCCAGCTCCCAACAAGACTCTGGAAACACCATATATTTT
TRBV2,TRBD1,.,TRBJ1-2,CASSDSRFAGGGYTF,TGTGCCAGCAGTGATAGCAGGTTTGCAGGGGGTGGCTACACCTTC
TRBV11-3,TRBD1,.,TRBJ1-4,CASSLGFRQGGNEKLFF,TGTGCCAGCAGCTTAGGGTTCCGACAGGGGGGTAATGAAAAACTGTTTTTT
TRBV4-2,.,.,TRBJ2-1,CASSQGGAENEQFF,TGTGCCAGCAGCCAAGGTGGGGCTGAAAATGAGCAGTTCTTC
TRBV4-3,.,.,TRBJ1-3,CASSQDTAAGNTIYF,TGCGCCAGCAGCCAAGACACGGCGGCTGGAAACACCATATATTTT
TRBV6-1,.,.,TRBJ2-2,CASSATGTGELFF,TGTGCCAGCAGTGCGACAGGAACCGGGGAGCTGTTTTTT
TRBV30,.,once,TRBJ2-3,CAWSVSGAEGDTQYF,TGTGCCTGGAGCGTGAGCGGCGCGGAAGGGGATACGCAGTATTTT
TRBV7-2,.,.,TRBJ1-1,CASSSGNSNTEAFF,TGTGCCAGCAGCTCAGGCAACTCGAACACTGAAGCTTTCTTT
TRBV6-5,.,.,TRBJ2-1,CASSLGAGTKDEQFF,TGTGCCAGCAGTTTAGGGGCTGGAACAAAGGATGAGCAGTTCTTC
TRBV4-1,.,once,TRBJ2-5,CASSQGPLETQYF,TGCGCCAGCAGCCAAGGGCCTCTGGAGACCCAGTACTTC
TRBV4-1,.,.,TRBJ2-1,CASSQEAESSYNEQFF,TGCGCCAGCAGCCAAGAAGCGGAGAGCTCCTACAATGAGCAGTTCTTC
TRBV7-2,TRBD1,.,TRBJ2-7,CASSNRDRGWEQYF,TGTGCCAGCAGCAACCGGGACAGGGGTTGGGAGCAGTACTTC
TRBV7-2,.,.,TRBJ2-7,CASSFPGLYEQYF,TGTGCCAGCAGCTTCCCAGGGCTCTACGAGCAGTACTTC
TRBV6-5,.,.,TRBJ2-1,CASSRPTSNNEQFF,TGTGCCAGCAGCAGACCCACTAGCAACAATGAGCAGTTCTTC
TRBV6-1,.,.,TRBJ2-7,CASRAGPPLSEQYF,TGTGCCAGCAGAGCGGGCCCACCCCTCTCCGAGCAGTACTTC
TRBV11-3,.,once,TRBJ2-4,CASSLGGPAVAKNIQYF,TGTGCCAGCAGCCTAGGGGGGCCAGCCGTAGCCAAAAACATTCAGTACTTC
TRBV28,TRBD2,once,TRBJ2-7,CASSKTSGTYEQYF,TGTGCCAGCAGCAAGACTAGCGGGACCTACGAGCAGTACTTC
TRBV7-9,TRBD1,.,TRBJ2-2,CASSPQGGNTGELFF,TGTGCCAGCAGCCCACAGGGGGGGAACACCGGGGAGCTGTTTTTT
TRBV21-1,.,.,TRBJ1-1,CASSNLRTGAPTEAFF,TGTGCCAGCAGCAATTTGAGGACAGGGGCGCCGACTGAAGCTTTCTTT
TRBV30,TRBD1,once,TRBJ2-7,CAWSVGRTGGYEQYF,TGTGCCTGGAGTGTTGGAAGGACAGGGGGCTACGAGCAGTACTTC
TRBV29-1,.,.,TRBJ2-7,CSVDQPGDYEQYF,TGCAGCGTTGATCAACCGGGGGACTACGAGCAGTACTTC
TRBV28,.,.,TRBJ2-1,CASSSSLALRINEQFF,TGTGCCAGCAGTTCGTCGTTAGCGTTGAGAATCAATGAGCAGTTCTTC
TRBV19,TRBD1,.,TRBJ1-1,CASSIGQGYTEAFF,TGTGCCAGTAGTATAGGACAGGGGTACACTGAAGCTTTCTTT
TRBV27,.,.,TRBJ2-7,CASKLQGLTYEQYF,TGTGCCAGCAAGTTGCAGGGGTTAACCTACGAGCAGTACTTC
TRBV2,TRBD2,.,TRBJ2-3,CASTGGAGGDTQYF,TGTGCCAGCACTGGGGGCGCGGGAGGAGATACGCAGTATTTT
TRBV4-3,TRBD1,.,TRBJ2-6,CASSQSTGSSGANVLTF,TGCGCCAGCAGCCAATCGACAGGGTCCTCTGGGGCCAACGTCCTGACTTTC
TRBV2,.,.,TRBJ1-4,CASRGDEEKLFF,TGTGCCAGCAGAGGGGATGAAGAAAAACTGTTTTTT
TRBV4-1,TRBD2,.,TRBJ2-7,CASSQDPRSASGRAYEQYF,TGCGCCAGCAGCCAAGATCCGCGGTCGGCTAGCGGGAGGGCCTACGAGCAGTACTTC
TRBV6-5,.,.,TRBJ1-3,CASSYSADSGNTIYF,TGTGCCAGCAGTTACTCGGCCGACTCTGGAAACACCATATATTTT
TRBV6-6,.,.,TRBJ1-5,CASSYEKNQPQHF,TGTGCCAGCAGTTACGAGAAGAATCAGCCCCAGCATTTT
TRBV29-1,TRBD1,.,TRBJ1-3,CSVWTGSGNTIYF,TGCAGCGTCTGGACAGGGAGTGGAAACACCATATATTTT
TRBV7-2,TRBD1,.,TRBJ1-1,CASSFGQGLEAFF,TGTGCCAGCAGCTTTGGACAGGGGCTGGAAGCTTTCTTT
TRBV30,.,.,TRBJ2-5,CAWSVSSGQETQYF,TGTGCCTGGAGTGTAAGTAGCGGTCAAGAGACCCAGTACTTC